A selection of T cell receptor beta chains follows, all from one sample in a study of liver allograft versus peripheral blood T cells. TCRdb independently ran MiXCR on the reads; one entry per CDR3 protein. The sample holds 4,500 to 5,500 distinct CDR3 sequences, less than 20% seen once. The receptors come from a human patient who had a liver transplant. A share of the T cells may be of graft donor origin. Each CDR3 is given with its conserved first and last residue. The D gene is left open where the match is weak. Not all rows give a size; the values are once, few, many and, for expanded clones, a class.

clone_size	v_call	d_call	j_call	cdr3_aa	cdr3_nt
many	TRBV28	TRBD2	TRBJ2-4	CASTSGLAVAKNIQYF	TGTGCCAGCACCTCCGGACTAGCGGTAGCCAAAAACATTCAGTACTTC
few	TRBV5-6	TRBD1	TRBJ1-5	CASSLGQGAQPQHF	TGTGCCAGCAGCTTGGGACAGGGGGCCCAGCCCCAGCATTTT
few	TRBV6-1	TRBD1	TRBJ1-2	CASSEIWTGLNGYTF	TGTGCCAGCAGTGAAATTTGGACAGGGCTAAATGGCTACACCTTC
NA	TRBV9	TRBD1	TRBJ2-6	CASSATGSGANVLTF	TGTGCCAGCAGCGCGACAGGGTCTGGGGCCAACGTCCTGACTTTC
NA	TRBV15	NA	TRBJ1-5	CATSREQVHNQPQHF	TGTGCCACCAGCAGAGAACAAGTTCACAATCAGCCCCAGCATTTT
NA	TRBV9	TRBD2	TRBJ2-7	CVSSPGLAGGPGEQYF	TGTGTCAGCAGCCCAGGACTAGCGGGGGGGCCCGGCGAGCAGTACTTC
medium-sized	TRBV15	NA	TRBJ1-4	CATSSAASGTNEKLFF	TGTGCCACCAGCAGTGCCGCAAGTGGAACTAATGAAAAACTGTTTTTT
many	TRBV6-5	TRBD1	TRBJ1-2	CASIINRDSWIYGYTF	TGTGCCAGCATCATAAACCGGGACAGCTGGATCTATGGCTACACCTTC
medium-sized	TRBV19	TRBD2	TRBJ2-1	CASSMWRERFNEQFF	TGTGCCAGTAGTATGTGGCGGGAGCGCTTCAATGAGCAGTTCTTC
few	TRBV6-6	NA	TRBJ1-3	CASSYNDPPIYF	TGTGCCAGCAGTTATAATGACCCCCCCATATATTTT
many	TRBV6-1	NA	TRBJ2-1	CASSGRYNEQFF	TGTGCCAGCAGTGGACGGTACAATGAGCAGTTCTTC
medium-sized	TRBV24-1	TRBD2	TRBJ2-1	CATSGTSGDNEQFF	TGTGCCACCAGCGGGACTAGCGGGGACAATGAGCAGTTCTTC
many	TRBV19	NA	TRBJ2-1	CASSTPWSSYNEQFF	TGTGCCAGCTCCACCCCCTGGAGCTCCTACAATGAGCAGTTCTTC
medium-sized	TRBV13	TRBD1	TRBJ1-1	CASSDSGGTEAFF	TGTGCCAGCAGCGATTCAGGGGGCACTGAAGCTTTCTTT
NA	TRBV7-9	TRBD2	TRBJ2-1	CASSGDYRSYNEQFF	TGTGCCAGCAGCGGGGACTACCGCTCCTACAATGAGCAGTTCTTC
NA	TRBV30	NA	TRBJ2-3	CAWSVGERTDTQYF	TGTGCCTGGAGTGTGGGGGAGAGGACAGATACGCAGTATTTT
NA	TRBV7-2	NA	TRBJ1-3	CVSSPGGGNTIYF	TGTGTCAGCAGCCCCGGGGGCGGAAACACCATATATTTT
NA	TRBV6-5	NA	TRBJ1-6	CASSLDRWPSPLHF	TGTGCCAGCAGTCTAGACAGGTGGCCTTCACCCCTCCACTTT
medium-sized	TRBV7-2	NA	TRBJ2-5	CASSLGGGLETQYF	TGTGCCAGCAGCTTAGGTGGGGGGCTGGAGACCCAGTACTTC
medium-sized	TRBV6-5	TRBD1	TRBJ1-1	CASSSRGRNTEAFF	TGTGCCAGCAGTTCCAGGGGGCGAAACACTGAAGCTTTCTTT
NA	TRBV12-3/TRBV12-4	NA	TRBJ1-5	CASSKDSPYSNQPQHF	TGTGCCAGCAGTAAGGACAGTCCATATAGCAATCAGCCCCAGCATTTT
NA	TRBV30	NA	TRBJ1-1	CAWSVFEAFF	TGTGCCTGGAGTGTCTTTGAAGCTTTCTTT
few	TRBV28	NA	TRBJ1-2	CASSRDIELDGYTF	TGTGCCAGCAGTCGGGACATAGAGCTGGATGGCTACACCTTC
few	TRBV20-1	TRBD1	TRBJ2-1	CSATTGTGLIEQFF	TGCAGTGCTACGACCGGGACAGGGTTGATTGAGCAGTTCTTC
many	TRBV27	TRBD2	TRBJ2-5	CASREGAGGPRETQYF	TGTGCCAGCAGGGAGGGAGCGGGAGGGCCTCGAGAGACCCAGTACTTC
medium-sized	TRBV19	NA	TRBJ2-2	CASTPLRREYTGELFF	TGTGCCAGTACCCCCCTTAGAAGGGAGTACACCGGGGAGCTGTTTTTT
NA	TRBV5-1	TRBD1	TRBJ2-2	CASRSRQGGTGELFF	TGCGCCAGCAGATCCCGACAGGGGGGGACCGGGGAGCTGTTTTTT
NA	TRBV19	NA	TRBJ1-5	CASSMEGDNQPQHF	TGTGCCAGTAGTATGGAGGGCGATAATCAGCCCCAGCATTTT
NA	TRBV12-3/TRBV12-4	TRBD1	TRBJ1-2	CASSVDRGLYGYTF	TGTGCCAGCAGTGTGGACAGGGGACTCTATGGCTACACCTTC
once	TRBV11-2	NA	TRBJ2-7	CASSEEVGQRAYEQYF	TGTGCCAGCAGCGAAGAGGTAGGACAGCGAGCCTACGAGCAGTACTTC
few	TRBV28	TRBD1	TRBJ2-1	CASTPDRGRNNEQFF	TGTGCCAGCACCCCTGACAGGGGGCGAAACAATGAGCAGTTCTTC
medium-sized	TRBV19	NA	TRBJ2-1	CASSKEEYNEQFF	TGTGCCAGTAGTAAGGAAGAATACAATGAGCAGTTCTTC
medium-sized	TRBV13	TRBD1	TRBJ2-1	CASSPITGAPYNEQFF	TGTGCCAGCAGCCCCATCACAGGGGCTCCCTACAATGAGCAGTTCTTC
many	TRBV6-5	NA	TRBJ2-1	CASSYGGVNNEQFF	TGTGCCAGCAGTTACGGGGGAGTCAACAATGAGCAGTTCTTC
many	TRBV27	TRBD1	TRBJ1-1	CASSGTGAFRNTEAFF	TGTGCCAGCAGCGGGACAGGGGCTTTCCGGAACACTGAAGCTTTCTTT
many	TRBV19	NA	TRBJ2-2	CATYTGELFF	TGTGCCACTTACACCGGGGAGCTGTTTTTT
many	TRBV19	NA	TRBJ2-3	CASNIGGADTQYF	TGTGCCAGTAATATTGGCGGGGCAGATACGCAGTATTTT
medium-sized	TRBV6-6	TRBD1	TRBJ2-7	CASSVNRDRASYEQYF	TGTGCCAGCAGTGTGAACCGGGACAGGGCGTCCTACGAGCAGTACTTC
few	TRBV11-1	NA	TRBJ2-1	CASSPIFYSGRMIDNEQFF	TGTGCCAGCAGCCCAATCTTCTACTCCGGTAGGATGATAGACAATGAGCAGTTCTTC
medium-sized	TRBV9	NA	TRBJ2-1	CASSEFTGPPYNEQFF	TGTGCCAGCAGCGAATTCACAGGACCTCCCTACAATGAGCAGTTCTTC
NA	TRBV28	NA	TRBJ2-3	CASSFEQGGSDTQYF	TGTGCCAGCAGCTTTGAACAGGGTGGATCAGATACGCAGTATTTT
few	TRBV6-2/TRBV6-3	NA	TRBJ2-7	CASSRPLPYEQYF	TGTGCCAGCAGCAGACCCCTACCCTACGAGCAGTACTTC
many	TRBV19	TRBD1	TRBJ1-2	CASSPRGTGGIGYTF	TGTGCCAGTAGTCCCAGAGGGACAGGGGGCATAGGCTACACCTTC
few	TRBV6-5	TRBD2	TRBJ2-1	CASSSLPSGSGEQFF	TGTGCCAGCAGTTCCCTTCCTAGCGGGAGCGGTGAGCAGTTCTTC
few	TRBV27	NA	TRBJ1-1	CASTEGPGAPLNTEAFF	TGTGCCAGCACCGAAGGCCCAGGGGCCCCCCTGAACACTGAAGCTTTCTTT
many	TRBV19	NA	TRBJ1-5	CASSISHNQPQHF	TGTGCCAGTAGTATATCGCACAATCAGCCCCAGCATTTT
many	TRBV6-5	NA	TRBJ2-1	CASTAGAGSSYNEQFF	TGTGCCAGCACAGCGGGTGCCGGGAGCTCCTACAATGAGCAGTTCTTC
medium-sized	TRBV6-6	NA	TRBJ2-7	CASSDPGPNYEQYF	TGTGCCAGCAGTGACCCCGGACCAAACTACGAGCAGTACTTC
few	TRBV30	TRBD2	TRBJ2-5	CAWTRAGGSQETQYF	TGTGCCTGGACCCGGGCGGGAGGTTCACAAGAGACCCAGTACTTC
few	TRBV2	TRBD2	TRBJ2-3	CASRETSGSTDTQYF	TGTGCCAGCAGAGAGACTAGCGGTTCTACAGATACGCAGTATTTT
few	TRBV11-1	NA	TRBJ2-3	CASSLARGGMNTQYF	TGTGCCAGCAGCTTAGCCCGGGGAGGTATGAATACGCAGTATTTT